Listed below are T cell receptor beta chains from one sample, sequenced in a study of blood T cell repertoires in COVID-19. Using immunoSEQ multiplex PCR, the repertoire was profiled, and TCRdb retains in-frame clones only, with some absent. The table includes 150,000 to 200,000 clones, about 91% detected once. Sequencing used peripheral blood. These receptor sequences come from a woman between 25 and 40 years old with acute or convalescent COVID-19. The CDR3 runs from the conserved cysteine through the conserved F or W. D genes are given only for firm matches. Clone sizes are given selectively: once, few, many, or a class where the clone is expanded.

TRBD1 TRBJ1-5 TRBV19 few CASRRTGGAGQNQPQHF TGTGCCAGTAGACGGACAGGGGGCGCTGGCCAGAATCAGCCCCAGCATTTT
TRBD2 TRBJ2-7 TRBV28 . CASSGAGGLYEQYF TGTGCCAGCAGTGGAGCGGGAGGCCTCTACGAGCAGTACTTC
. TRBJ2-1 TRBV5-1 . CASSLAVGGEQFF TGCGCCAGCAGCTTGGCCGTAGGGGGTGAGCAGTTCTTC
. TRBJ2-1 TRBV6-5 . CASRLYSYNEQFF TGTGCCAGCAGACTCTACTCCTACAATGAGCAGTTCTTC
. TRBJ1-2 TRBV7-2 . CASSLRVGQGRPYTF TGTGCCAGCAGCCTCCGGGTGGGGCAGGGCAGGCCCTACACCTTC
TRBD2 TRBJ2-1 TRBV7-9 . CASSLLGGGGDEQFF TGTGCCAGCAGCTTATTAGGCGGCGGGGGGGATGAGCAGTTCTTC
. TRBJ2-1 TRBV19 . CASSIVARNEQFF TGTGCCAGTAGTATAGTGGCCCGCAATGAGCAGTTCTTC
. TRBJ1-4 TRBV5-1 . CASSTEANEKLFF TGCGCCAGCAGCACGGAGGCTAATGAAAAACTGTTTTTT
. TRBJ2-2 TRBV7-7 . CASSLRDTGELFF TGTGCTAGCAGCTTACGGGACACCGGGGAGCTGTTTTTT
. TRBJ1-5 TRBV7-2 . CASSLNWQYQPQHF TGTGCCAGCAGCCTGAATTGGCAGTATCAGCCCCAGCATTTT
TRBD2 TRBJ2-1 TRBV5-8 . CASSSSGRAINEQFF TGTGCCAGCAGCTCTAGCGGGAGGGCCATCAATGAGCAGTTCTTC
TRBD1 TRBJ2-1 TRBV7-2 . CASSLWAQGAYNEQFF TGTGCCAGCAGCTTATGGGCACAGGGGGCATACAATGAGCAGTTCTTC
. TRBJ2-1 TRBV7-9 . CASSPGVIYNEQFF TGTGCCAGCAGCCCGGGAGTTATCTACAATGAGCAGTTCTTC
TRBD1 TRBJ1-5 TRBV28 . CASIWDRGSNQPQHF TGTGCCAGCATCTGGGACAGGGGAAGCAATCAGCCCCAGCATTTT
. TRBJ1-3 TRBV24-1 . CATSDSGQGNTIYF TGTGCCACCAGTGATTCAGGACAAGGAAACACCATATATTTT
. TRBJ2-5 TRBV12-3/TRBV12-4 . CASSNRESETQYF TGTGCCAGCAGTAATCGGGAGTCGGAGACCCAGTACTTC
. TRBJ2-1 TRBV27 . CASRRKWRDNEQFF TGTGCCAGCAGGAGAAAATGGAGGGACAATGAGCAGTTCTTC
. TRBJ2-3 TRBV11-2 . CASSSPPGRRSDTQYF TGTGCCAGCAGTTCCCCCCCTGGCCGGAGGTCAGATACGCAGTATTTT
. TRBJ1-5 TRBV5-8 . CASSRNSNQPQHF TGTGCCAGCAGTCGTAATAGCAATCAGCCCCAGCATTTT
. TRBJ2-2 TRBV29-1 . CSVDGTYPGELFF TGCAGCGTTGACGGGACTTACCCCGGGGAGCTGTTTTTT
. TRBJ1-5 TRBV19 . CASSIGRGGRDQPQHF TGTGCCAGTAGTATTGGGAGGGGGGGGCGAGATCAGCCCCAGCATTTT
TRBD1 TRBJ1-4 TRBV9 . CASSVGGQGNEKLFF TGTGCCAGCAGCGTAGGGGGACAGGGGAATGAAAAACTGTTTTTT
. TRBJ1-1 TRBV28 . CATTDSSEAFF TGTGCCACTACGGACAGCTCTGAAGCTTTCTTT
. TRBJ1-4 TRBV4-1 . CASSQERGSDEKLFF TGCGCCAGCAGCCAAGAAAGGGGAAGTGATGAAAAACTGTTTTTT
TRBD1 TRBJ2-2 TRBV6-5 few CASSYSGTGAGELFF TGTGCCAGCAGTTACTCCGGGACAGGGGCCGGGGAGCTGTTTTTT
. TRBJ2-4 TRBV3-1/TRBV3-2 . CASSPMTGAKNIQYF TGTGCCAGCAGCCCTATGACTGGTGCCAAAAACATTCAGTACTTC
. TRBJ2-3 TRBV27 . CASSLSRGGTDTQYF TGTGCCAGCAGTTTATCGAGAGGCGGCACAGATACGCAGTATTTT
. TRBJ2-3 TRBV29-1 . CSVEDPITGETSTDTQYF TGCAGCGTTGAAGATCCAATAACGGGTGAGACTAGCACAGATACGCAGTATTTT
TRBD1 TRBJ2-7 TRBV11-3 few CASSLGGTDYQQYF TGTGCCAGCAGCTTAGGGGGGACAGACTACCAGCAGTACTTC